These 16 T cell receptor beta chains share one sample of origin, sequenced in a study of cytomegalovirus exposure and HLA in healthy donors. Primers for the PCR totalled 60 Vbeta and 13 Jbeta. Produced via immunoSEQ multiplex PCR; TCRdb's table is partial and in-frame only. The profile covers 150,000 to 200,000 clones, with around 81% appearing a single time and under 2.5% taken by the ten largest. Sequencing input: PBMCs. The origin of the receptors is a woman in her twenties or thirties in good health and CMV-seronegative.

The chain joins TRBV5-1 to TRBJ1-5; 8 positions match TRBD1. With V trimmed by 4 bases and J by 6 bases, 3 bases remained unmatched. The CDR3 has 13 amino acids. Germline V lookup: CDR1 SGHRS, CDR2 YFSETQ. This chain's CDR3 is CASSRTGGQPQHF. The CDR3 DNA reads as TGCGCCAGCAGCCGAACAGGGGGTCAGCCCCAGCATTTT.

This rearrangement joins TRBV7-9 to TRBJ2-3, with 7 bases matching TRBD2. V lost 5 bases and J lost 0; bases outside the gene matches: 5. The CDR3 spans 15 residues. CDR1 and CDR2 from the germline V gene are SEHNR and FQNEAQ (reference sequence). In DNA form, the CDR3 reads TGTGCCAGCAGCCGGGGGAGGGGTAGCACAGATACGCAGTATTTT. Protein sequence: CASSRGRGSTDTQYF.

This clone turned up a few times. The V gene is TRBV4-2, the J gene TRBJ2-2, with a tentative D call TRBD1 (6 bases). This CDR3 is built from 17 residues. The V gene lost 1 base and the J gene lost 1 base, with 13 bases spanning the gap. From germline, CDR1 is LGHNA and CDR2 YNFKEQ. CDR3 nucleotide sequence: TGTGCCAGCAGCCAAGTATTACAGGGCGTGAACACCGGGGAGCTGTTTTTT. This codes for CASSQVLQGVNTGELFF.

This chain connects TRBV18 to TRBJ2-3; tentatively, D is TRBD1 (6 bases). The CDR3 is made up of 14 amino acids. The V end was cut by 2 bases, the J end by 1 base, with 7 bases between. Germline CDR1 KGHSH, CDR2 LQKENI. CDR3 sequence: CASSPRQGTDTQYF. The DNA of the CDR3 is TGTGCCAGCTCACCAAGACAGGGCACAGATACGCAGTATTTT.

Of note for this clone: The junction departs from the called germline gene at one end, perhaps through a read error. The rearrangement joins TRBV28 to TRBJ2-4; possibly TRBD1 for D (6 bases). Germline CDR1 and CDR2: MDHEN and SYDVKM. CDR3 length: 15 amino acids. The CDR3 here is CAISQGQLAKNSQYF. The DNA of the CDR3 is TGTGCCATCTCTCAAGGACAGCTAGCCAAAAACAGTCAGTACTTC.

The table lists this clone with a count of one. The rearrangement joins TRBV2 to TRBJ2-7; D might be TRBD1 (5 bases). Trimming left V 2 bases short and J 2 bases short, with 13 bases between. The CDR3 totals 15 residues. Germline CDR1 SNHLY, CDR2 FYNNEI. CDR3 coding DNA: TGTGCCAGCAGTGAATCCCAGGGTATAACCTACGAGCAGTACTTC. Translated, it gives CASSESQGITYEQYF.

This clone turned up a few times. The chain is built from TRBV4-1 and TRBJ1-5; D gene uncertain. The CDR3 length is 15 residues. V lost 4 bases and J lost 1, with 11 bases in between. Germline V lookup: CDR1 MGHRA, CDR2 YSYEKL. CDR3 protein: CASSLNRGSNQPQHF. The CDR3 DNA is TGCGCCAGCAGCCTGAACCGAGGGAGCAATCAGCCCCAGCATTTT.

The table lists this clone with a few counts. The chain couples TRBV4-3 to TRBJ2-1; possibly TRBD2 for D (5 bases). The CDR3 consists of 13 residues. V was cut by 6 bases and J by 7 bases, with 13 bases left in between. The germline gives CDR1 LGHNA, CDR2 YSLEER. The CDR3 nucleotides read TGCGCCAGCAGGACTCGCCCGGGGAATGAGCAGTTCTTC. It codes for CASRTRPGNEQFF.

On this clone itself: At one of its ends the junction is not consistent with the germline gene, which may arise from a read error. This sequence joins TRBV7-9 and TRBJ1-4, with 10 bases that match TRBD1. The CDR3 length is 16 residues. Germline V gene lookup returns CDR1 SEHNR and CDR2 FQNEAQ (reference sequence). The CDR3 here is CSSSPLTGGADEKLFF. CDR3 nucleotide sequence: TGTTCCAGCAGCCCATTGACAGGGGGCGCCGACGAAAAACTGTTTTTT.

This clone was counted once. This rearrangement joins TRBV4-1 to TRBJ1-5; TRBD1 is a possible D gene (6 bases). Germline V gene sequence: CDR1 MGHRA, CDR2 YSYEKL. The V and J ends lost 0 bases and 5 bases respectively, with 17 bases between them. The CDR3 extends over 17 amino acids. CDR3 coding DNA: TGCGCCAGCAGCCAAGATCCTCCATGGGGGGGCCATCAGCCCCAGCATTTT. Its translation: CASSQDPPWGGHQPQHF.

V gene TRBV5-6 combines with J gene TRBJ2-7; no firm D call. The CDR3 has 14 amino acids. V lost 4 bases to trimming and J lost 5 bases, with 16 bases between them. Germline-derived CDR1 and CDR2 are SGHDT and YYEEEE. The CDR3 DNA is TGTGCCAGCAGCAGAGCCGGTCAAATGAACGAGCAGTACTTC. It yields the protein CASSRAGQMNEQYF.

The J gene is TRBJ2-3, the V gene TRBV6-6; TRBD2 might be the D (6 bases). The germline V and J ends were trimmed by 10 bases and 3 bases, with 14 bases remaining between them. Germline V gives CDR1 MNHNY, CDR2 SVGAGI (reference sequence). The CDR3 contains 13 residues. CDR3 in amino acids: CATKQGGTDTQYF. The CDR3 nucleotides are TGTGCCACCAAGCAGGGAGGTACAGATACGCAGTATTTT.

The chain employs TRBV5-8 and TRBJ1-5, with 9 bases aligning to TRBD1. Germline V gene sequence: CDR1 SGHTS, CDR2 YDEGEE. The CDR3 is 15 residues long. J was trimmed by 2 bases and V by 4 bases; bases with no gene match: 4. In DNA, the CDR3 is TGTGCCAGCAGCAGGCGGACAGGGGGCAATCAGCCCCAGCATTTT. Translated, it gives CASSRRTGGNQPQHF.

The V call is TRBV5-6, the J call TRBJ1-6, with 7 bases aligning to TRBD1. CDR1 is SGHDT and CDR2 is YYEEEE in the germline V gene. The CDR3 sequence is 14 residues long. V trimming: 0 bases; J trimming: 7 bases; junction bases outside the gene matches: 1. The CDR3, as DNA: TGTGCCAGCAGCTTGGCGGACAGGAATTCACCCCTCCACTTT. Translation gives CASSLADRNSPLHF.

The CDR3 DNA is TGTGCCAGCAGTTTCTACAGGGAAGATTCACCCCTCCACTTT. Translating it yields CASSFYREDSPLHF. This chain joins TRBV27 and TRBJ1-6, with TRBD1 as a possible D gene (6 bases). Germline V lookup: CDR1 MNHEY, CDR2 SMNVEV (reference sequence). This CDR3 contains 14 residues. V lost 3 bases, J lost 8 bases, and 11 bases lay in between.

This clone has a handful of counts. The chain is built from TRBV9 and TRBJ2-7; possible D gene TRBD1, 6 bases. CDR1 is SGDLS and CDR2 is YYNGEE in the germline V gene. The CDR3 is 13 residues long. V lost 0 bases to trimming and J lost 3 bases, with 7 bases between them. As DNA, the CDR3 is TGTGCCAGCAGCGTAGAGGACAGCTACGAGCAGTACTTC. It codes for CASSVEDSYEQYF.